Below are 8 T cell receptor beta chains sequenced from a single sample in a study of blood T cells in healthy people across ages. Together with a sample-barcoded 5' primer, a J-beta primer mix was included in a second PCR lasting roughly 6 to 12 cycles. Via MiXCR, TCRdb re-called the 5' RACE reads, giving one row per CDR3 protein. The sample contains under 2,000,000 distinct CDR3 sequences, around 48% of which appear only once. The specimen sequenced was blood. Every receptor here comes from a woman in her thirties or forties in good health.

V and J are TRBV29-1 and TRBJ2-6; 10 nucleotides match TRBD1. With 5 bases clipped from V and 1 base from J, the junction kept 17 bases outside the gene matches. In germline, CDR1 is SQVTM, CDR2 ANQGSEA. The CDR3 is 20 residues long. CDR3 in DNA: TGCAGCGTTACTGGACCCCCGGGACAGGGGTTTATATCTGGGGCCAACGTCCTGACTTTC. It yields the protein CSVTGPPGQGFISGANVLTF.

V and J are TRBV28 and TRBJ2-7, with 9 nucleotides matching TRBD1. The V segment lost 5 bases and the J segment 2 bases; nucleotides outside the gene matches: 4. This CDR3 is 14 amino acids long. CDR1 and CDR2 from the germline V gene are MDHEN and SYDVKM. The CDR3 loop is CASSENRGPYEQYF. CDR3 nucleotide sequence: TGTGCCAGCAGTGAGAACAGGGGGCCCTACGAGCAGTACTTC. Looking up the rest from reference TRBV28 and TRBJ2-7 gives the full variable domain: DVKVTQSSRYLVKRTGEKVFLECVQDMDHENMFWYRQDPGLGLRLIYFSYDVKMKEKGDIPEGYSVSREKKERFSLILESASTNQTSMYLCASSENRGPYEQYFGPGTRLTVT.

This clonotype was found a few times. This chain uses TRBV7-2 with TRBJ2-1; 9 bases align to TRBD1. The junction had 3 bases not matched to a gene; V was cut back by 4 bases and J by 8 bases. CDR1 SGHTA and CDR2 FQGNSA come from the germline V gene. CDR3 length: 13 amino acids. The DNA for the CDR3 is TGTGCCAGCAGCTCACAGGGGGCTTATGAGCAGTTCTTC. Residues: CASSSQGAYEQFF.

This clonotype appeared a few times. The chain couples TRBV12-3 or TRBV12-4 to TRBJ2-3; tentatively, D is TRBD2 (5 bases). The CDR3 totals 13 residues. V was trimmed by 2 bases and J by 7 bases, leaving 10 bases between them. Here the CDR3 reads CASSLRGLHTQYF. The CDR3 DNA reads TGTGCCAGCAGTTTACGAGGACTGCATACGCAGTATTTT.

This rearrangement joins TRBV7-2 to TRBJ2-5; D may be TRBD1 (5 bases). This CDR3 is 13 amino acids long. Germline-derived CDR1 and CDR2 are SGHTA and FQGNSA. V was cut by 4 bases and J by 4 bases, with 10 bases left in between. Here the CDR3 DNA reads TGTGCCAGCAGCTCAGCAGGGTCAGAGACCCAGTACTTC. Protein: CASSSAGSETQYF.

This chain uses TRBV25-1 with TRBJ1-1; TRBD1 agrees at 10 bases. V dropped 1 base and J dropped 5; count of bases not matched to a gene: 4. The CDR3 sequence is 15 residues long. CDR1 and CDR2 (germline): MGHDK, SYGVNS. For the CDR3, the DNA is TGTGCCAGCAGTGAATCGGACAGGGGGAGGACTGAAGCTTTCTTT. Translation: CASSESDRGRTEAFF. The whole variable domain, remainder taken from reference TRBV25-1 and TRBJ1-1, is EADIYQTPRYLVIGTGKKITLECSQTMGHDKMYWYQQDPGMELHLIHYSYGVNSTEKGDLSSESTVSRIRTEHFPLTLESARPSHTSQYLCASSESDRGRTEAFFGQGTRLTVV.

This rearrangement joins TRBV10-3 to TRBJ1-6; 7 bases align to TRBD1. CDR1 and CDR2 from the germline V gene are ENHRY and SYGVKD. The V segment lost 10 bases and the J segment 8 bases; nucleotides outside the gene matches: 5. This CDR3 comprises 12 residues. CDR3: CATQGVDSPLHF. CDR3 DNA: TGTGCCACCCAGGGGGTGGATTCACCCCTCCACTTT.

The chain is built from TRBV5-6 and TRBJ2-3; D is unresolved. CDR1 is SGHDT and CDR2 is YYEEEE in the germline V gene. The CDR3 runs to 13 residues. The V gene lost 4 bases and the J gene lost 4 bases, with 10 bases spanning the gap. The CDR3 bases are TGTGCCAGCAGCCTCAGGACCGCAGATACGCAGTATTTT. The encoded protein is CASSLRTADTQYF. Full variable domain (missing parts from reference TRBV5-6 and TRBJ2-3): DAGVTQSPTHLIKTRGQQVTLRCSPKSGHDTVSWYQQALGQGPQFIFQYYEEEERQRGNFPDRFSGHQFPNYSSELNVNALLLGDSALYLCASSLRTADTQYFGPGTRLTVL.